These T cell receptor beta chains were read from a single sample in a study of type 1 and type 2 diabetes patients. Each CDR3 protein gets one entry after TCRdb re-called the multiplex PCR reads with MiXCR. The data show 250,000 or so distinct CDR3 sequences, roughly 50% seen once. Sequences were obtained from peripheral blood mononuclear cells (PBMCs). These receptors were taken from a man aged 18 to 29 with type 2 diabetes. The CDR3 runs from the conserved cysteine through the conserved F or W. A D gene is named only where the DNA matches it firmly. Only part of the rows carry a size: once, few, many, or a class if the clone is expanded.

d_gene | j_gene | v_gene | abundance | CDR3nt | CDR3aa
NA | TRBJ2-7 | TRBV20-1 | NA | TGCAGTGCTATTGCCGGGCAACAAAGCTTCTACGAGCAGTACTTC | CSAIAGQQSFYEQYF
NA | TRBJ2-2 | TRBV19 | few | TGTGCCAGTGAAAACAGGGAGGCCGGGGAGCTGTTTTTT | CASENREAGELFF
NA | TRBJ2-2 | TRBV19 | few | TGTGCCAGTAGTTACGGGCGCCACGGGGAGCTGTTTTTT | CASSYGRHGELFF
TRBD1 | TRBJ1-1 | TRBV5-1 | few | TGCGCCAGCAGTGAACCAGGGACAGGGGGCCAGACTTTCTTT | CASSEPGTGGQTFF
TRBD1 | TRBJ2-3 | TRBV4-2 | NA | TGTGCCAGCAGCAAAAGACAGGGAAGTAAAGATACGCAGTATTTT | CASSKRQGSKDTQYF
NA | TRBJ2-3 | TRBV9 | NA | TGTGCCAGCAGCCCCTGGGGAGCGGGCCAGGAAGATACGCAGTATTTT | CASSPWGAGQEDTQYF
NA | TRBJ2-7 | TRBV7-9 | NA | TGTGCCAGCAGCTCCCCACAGGGACCTACCGGGCAGTACTTC | CASSSPQGPTGQYF
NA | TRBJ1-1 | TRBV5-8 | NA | TGTGCCAGCAGCTTGGACGGGTACACTGAAACTTTCTTT | CASSLDGYTETFF
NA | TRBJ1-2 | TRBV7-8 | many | TGTGCCAGCAGCCTACAGACTGATTATGGCTACACCTTC | CASSLQTDYGYTF
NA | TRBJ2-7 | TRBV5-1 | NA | TGCGCCAGCAGCTTTACGTCGCTTAAGGTCGCAGGCTACGAGCAGTACTTC | CASSFTSLKVAGYEQYF
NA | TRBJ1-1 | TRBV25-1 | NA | TGTACCAGCAGCCAAGGGCGGAACACTGAAGCTTTCTTT | CTSSQGRNTEAFF
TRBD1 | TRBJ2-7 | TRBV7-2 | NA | TGTGCCAGCAGCCGAGGGACAGGGGACTCCTACGAGCAGTACTTC | CASSRGTGDSYEQYF
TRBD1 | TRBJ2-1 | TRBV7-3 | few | TGTGCCAGCAGCTCCCCGACGGGACAGGGGCCCCAGAGCTCCTACAATGAGCAGTTCTTC | CASSSPTGQGPQSSYNEQFF
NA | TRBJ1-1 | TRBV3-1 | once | TGTGCCAGCAGCCAAGATCCCCAGAACACTGAAGCTTTCTTT | CASSQDPQNTEAFF
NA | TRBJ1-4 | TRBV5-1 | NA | TGCGCCAGCAGCTCCGGGGGGGTTGAAAAACTGTTTTTT | CASSSGGVEKLFF
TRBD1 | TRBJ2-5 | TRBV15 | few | TGTGCCACCAGCAGAGCCTCAAACACCGGGACAGGGACAAGGGCCCAGTACTTC | CATSRASNTGTGTRAQYF
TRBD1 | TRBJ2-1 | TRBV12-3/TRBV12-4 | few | TGTGCCAGCAGGAAGGGGGCGAGAAATGAGCAGTTCTTC | CASRKGARNEQFF
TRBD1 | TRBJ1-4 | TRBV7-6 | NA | TGTGCCAGCAGCTCCCGGGACAGAGTTGAAAAACTGTTTTTT | CASSSRDRVEKLFF
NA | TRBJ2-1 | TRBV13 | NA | TGTGCCAGCAGCTTAAGCGGGTACCCCTACAATGAGCAGTTCTTC | CASSLSGYPYNEQFF
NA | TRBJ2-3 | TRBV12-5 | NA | TGTGCTAGTGGTTTCAGGGAGGCAGATACGCAGTATTTT | CASGFREADTQYF
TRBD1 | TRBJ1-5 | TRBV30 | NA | TGTGCCTGGAGCGGGGACAGTCGGAATCAGCCCCAGCATTTT | CAWSGDSRNQPQHF
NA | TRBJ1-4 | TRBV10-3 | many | TGTGCCATCAGTGAGTCGACTCAAGGGCCTAAGGCGGGAAAACTGTTTTTT | CAISESTQGPKAGKLFF
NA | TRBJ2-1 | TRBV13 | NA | TGTGCCAGCAGCTTGTTCCCCCGAGAGCAGTTCTTC | CASSLFPREQFF
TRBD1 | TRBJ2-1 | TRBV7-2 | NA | TGTGCCAGCAGCTTGGGGACAGGGTCTGGGAATGAGCAGTTCTTC | CASSLGTGSGNEQFF
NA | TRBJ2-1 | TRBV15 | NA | TGTGCCACCTGGAGCGGGTTAAACAATGAGCAGTTCTTC | CATWSGLNNEQFF
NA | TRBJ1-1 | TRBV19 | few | TGTGCCAGTAGTATAGAGGGCTTGATGAACACTGAAGCTTTCTTT | CASSIEGLMNTEAFF
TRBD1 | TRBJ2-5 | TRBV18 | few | TGTGCCAGCTCACCGCTAGGGACAGACCAAGAGACCCAGTACTTC | CASSPLGTDQETQYF
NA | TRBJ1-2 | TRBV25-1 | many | TGTGCCAGCAGTATAGGGCCTAACTATGGCTACACCTTC | CASSIGPNYGYTF
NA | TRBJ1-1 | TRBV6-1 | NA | TGTGCCAGCAGTGTCGTAATTGGGACCGCTGAAGCTTTCTTT | CASSVVIGTAEAFF
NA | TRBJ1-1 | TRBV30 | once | TGTGCCCGGCGGGTGGGCCTTGGGACTGAAGCTTTCTTT | CARRVGLGTEAFF
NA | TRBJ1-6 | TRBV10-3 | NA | TGTGCCATCTCCAGGGAGTCGGGTAATTCACCCCTCCACTTT | CAISRESGNSPLHF
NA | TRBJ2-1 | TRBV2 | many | TGTGCCAGCAGTGACAGTACCTACAATGAGCAGTTCTTC | CASSDSTYNEQFF
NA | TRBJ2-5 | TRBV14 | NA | TGTGCCAGCAGCCAAGACGAGACCCAGTACTTC | CASSQDETQYF
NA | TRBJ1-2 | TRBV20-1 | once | TGCAGTGCGAGAAACAACAGGGAGGATGGCTACACCTTC | CSARNNREDGYTF
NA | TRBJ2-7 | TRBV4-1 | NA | TGCGCCAGCAGCCAAGATCTCCACTCCTCCTACGAGCAGTACTTC | CASSQDLHSSYEQYF
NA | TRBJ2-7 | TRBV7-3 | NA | TGTGCCAGCAGCTTTTTACTGACCTACGAGCAGTACTTC | CASSFLLTYEQYF
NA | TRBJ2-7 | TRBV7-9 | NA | TGTGCCAGCAGCTTATGGCGGGGCGATCCGTACTTC | CASSLWRGDPYF
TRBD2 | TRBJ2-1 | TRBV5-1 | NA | TGCGCCAGCAGCTGGGGCGGGGGGCCCAACTACAATGAGCAGTTCTTC | CASSWGGGPNYNEQFF
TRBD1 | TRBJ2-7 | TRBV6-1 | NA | TGTGCCAGCAGTGATCCCTGGACAGGCCGCTCCTACGAGCAGTACTTC | CASSDPWTGRSYEQYF
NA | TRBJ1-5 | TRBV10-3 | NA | TGTGCCATCAGTGAGTCCGGAGGGGGCAATCAGCCCCAGCATTTT | CAISESGGGNQPQHF
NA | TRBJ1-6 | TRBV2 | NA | TGTGCCAGCTCACCGACCGAAAATTCACCCCTCCACTTT | CASSPTENSPLHF
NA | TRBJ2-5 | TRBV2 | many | TGTGCCAGCATGGCCCAAGAGACCCAGTACTTC | CASMAQETQYF
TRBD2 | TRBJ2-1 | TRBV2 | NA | TGTGCCAGCAGTGTCAGACTAGCCGGACCTCAAAGCTCCTACAATGAGCAGTTCTTC | CASSVRLAGPQSSYNEQFF
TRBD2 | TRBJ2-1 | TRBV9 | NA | TGTGCCAGCAGCGTATCAGGTGCGGGAGTGTATGAGCAGTTCTTC | CASSVSGAGVYEQFF
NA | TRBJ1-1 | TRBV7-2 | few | TGTGCCAGCAGCCCCCGGGGTGCCAAAAACACTGAAGCTTTCTTT | CASSPRGAKNTEAFF